The T cell receptor beta chain under discussion was sequenced for a study of chemoradiotherapy in HPV16-positive cancers. Notes on the study in general: In HPV16-positive patients, HPV-responsive T-cell expansion tracked better recurrence-free survival.

This CDR3 comprises 17 residues. CDR1 and CDR2 (germline): SGHTA, FQGNSA. Trimming left V 2 bases short and J 4 bases short, with 15 bases between. A note on this clone: Its matching antigen is unknown.

Measured with immunoSEQ multiplex PCR; TCRdb has only the in-frame clones, and not every one. The repertoire holds around 53,000 clones, with under 95% as singletons. The sequences come from blood, collected from a patient who underwent chemoradiotherapy. V is TRBV7-2 and J is TRBJ1-6, with D possibly TRBD1 on 5 matching bases. The receptor was isolated from a human donor with HPV-associated anogenital cancer. In DNA form, the CDR3 reads TGTGCCAGCAGCTTATTCGGTGTTGGGGGTTATAATTCACCCCTCCACTTT. It codes for CASSLFGVGGYNSPLHF. Complete variable domain (other parts from reference TRBV7-2 and TRBJ1-6): GAGVSQSPSNKVTEKGKDVELRCDPISGHTALYWYRQSLGQGLEFLIYFQGNSAPDKSGLPSDRFSAERTGGSVSTLTIQRTQQEDSAVYLCASSLFGVGGYNSPLHFGNGTRLTVT.